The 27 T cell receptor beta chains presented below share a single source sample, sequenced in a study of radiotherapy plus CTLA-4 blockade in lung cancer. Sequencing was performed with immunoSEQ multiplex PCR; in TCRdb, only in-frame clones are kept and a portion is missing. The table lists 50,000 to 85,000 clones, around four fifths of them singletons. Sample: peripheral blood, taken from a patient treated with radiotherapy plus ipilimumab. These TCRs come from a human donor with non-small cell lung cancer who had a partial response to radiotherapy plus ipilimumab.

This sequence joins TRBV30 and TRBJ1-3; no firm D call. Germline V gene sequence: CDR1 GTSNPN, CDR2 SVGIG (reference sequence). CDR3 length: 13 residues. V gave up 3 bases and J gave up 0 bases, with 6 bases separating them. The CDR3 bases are TGTGCCTGGAGGTACGGCTCTGGAAACACCATATATTTT. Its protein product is CAWRYGSGNTIYF.

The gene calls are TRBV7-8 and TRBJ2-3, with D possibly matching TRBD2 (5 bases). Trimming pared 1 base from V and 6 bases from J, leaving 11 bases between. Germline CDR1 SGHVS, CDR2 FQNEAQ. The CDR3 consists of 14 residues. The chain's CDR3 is CASSLEGADDTQYF. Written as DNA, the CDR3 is TGTGCCAGCAGCTTAGAGGGAGCGGACGATACGCAGTATTTT.

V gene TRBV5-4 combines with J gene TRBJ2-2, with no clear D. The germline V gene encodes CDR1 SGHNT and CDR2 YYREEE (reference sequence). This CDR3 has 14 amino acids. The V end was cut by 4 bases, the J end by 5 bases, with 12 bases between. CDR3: CASSPVLGTGELFF. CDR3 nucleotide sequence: TGTGCCAGCAGCCCCGTTCTAGGAACCGGGGAGCTGTTTTTT.

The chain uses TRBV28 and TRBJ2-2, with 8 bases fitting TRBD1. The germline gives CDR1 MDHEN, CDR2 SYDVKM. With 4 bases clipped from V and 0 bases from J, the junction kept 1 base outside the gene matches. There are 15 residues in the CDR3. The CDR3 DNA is TGTGCCAGCAGTTGGGACAGGACGAACACCGGGGAGCTGTTTTTT. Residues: CASSWDRTNTGELFF.

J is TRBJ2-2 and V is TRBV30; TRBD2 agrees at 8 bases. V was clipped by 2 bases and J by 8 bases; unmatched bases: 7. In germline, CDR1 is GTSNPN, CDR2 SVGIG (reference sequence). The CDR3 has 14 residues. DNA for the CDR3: TGTGCCTGGAGTTCGTTTAGCGGGACGGGGGAGCTGTTTTTT. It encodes CAWSSFSGTGELFF.

The CDR3 nucleotides are TGTGCCAGCAGTGACGTAGGGGATAATAGCAATCAGCCCCAGCATTTT. It specifies CASSDVGDNSNQPQHF. The chain recombines TRBV2 with TRBJ1-5; D is possibly TRBD1 (5 bases). Between the trimmed V and J ends, which lost 3 bases and 0 bases, there was a span of 12 bases. The CDR3 has 16 residues. Germline V gives CDR1 SNHLY, CDR2 FYNNEI.

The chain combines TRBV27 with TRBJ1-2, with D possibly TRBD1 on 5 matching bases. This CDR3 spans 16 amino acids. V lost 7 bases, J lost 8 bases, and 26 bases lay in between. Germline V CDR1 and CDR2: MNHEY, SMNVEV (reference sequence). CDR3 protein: CASNPRGISPYHGYTF. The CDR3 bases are TGTGCCAGCAACCCCCGGGGGATCAGCCCGTATCACGGCTACACCTTC.

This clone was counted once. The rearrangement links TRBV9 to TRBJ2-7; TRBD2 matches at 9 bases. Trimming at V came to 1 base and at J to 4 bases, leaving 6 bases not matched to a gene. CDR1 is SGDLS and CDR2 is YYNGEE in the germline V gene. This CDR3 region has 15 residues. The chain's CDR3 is CASSVSSSGGYEQYF. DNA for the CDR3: TGTGCCAGCAGCGTATCATCCAGCGGGGGGTACGAGCAGTACTTC. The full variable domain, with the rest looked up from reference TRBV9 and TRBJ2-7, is DSGVTQTPKHLITATGQRVTLRCSPRSGDLSVYWYQQSLDQGLQFLIQYYNGEERAKGNILERFSAQQFPDLHSELNLSSLELGDSALYFCASSVSSSGGYEQYFGPGTRLTVT.

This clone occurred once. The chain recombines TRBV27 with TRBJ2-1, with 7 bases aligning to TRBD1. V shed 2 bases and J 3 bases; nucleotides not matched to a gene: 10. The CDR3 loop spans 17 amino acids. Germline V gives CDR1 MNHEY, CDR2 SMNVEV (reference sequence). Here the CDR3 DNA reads TGTGCCAGCAGTTTAAACCCGACAGGGTTGGGCTACAATGAGCAGTTCTTC. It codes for CASSLNPTGLGYNEQFF.

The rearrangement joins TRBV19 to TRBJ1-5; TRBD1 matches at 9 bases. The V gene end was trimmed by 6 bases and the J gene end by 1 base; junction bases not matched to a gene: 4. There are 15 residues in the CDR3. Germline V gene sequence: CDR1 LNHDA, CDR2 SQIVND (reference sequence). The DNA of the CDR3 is TGTGCCAGTAGCCGGGACAGGGCAAGCAATCAGCCCCAGCATTTT. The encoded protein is CASSRDRASNQPQHF.

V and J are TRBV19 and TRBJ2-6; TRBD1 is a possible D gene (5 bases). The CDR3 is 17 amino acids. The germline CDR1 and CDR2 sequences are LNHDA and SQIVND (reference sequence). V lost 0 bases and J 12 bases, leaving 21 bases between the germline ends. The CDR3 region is CASSIDMGGATLPVLTF. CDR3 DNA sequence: TGTGCCAGTAGTATAGATATGGGTGGGGCCACCCTTCCCGTCCTGACTTTC.

In DNA form, the CDR3 reads TGTGCCAGCTCACAAAACCGGGGACAGGGTAATGAAAAACTGTTTTTT. As protein: CASSQNRGQGNEKLFF. The chain carries TRBV18 and TRBJ1-4; 9 bases match TRBD1. CDR3 length: 16 amino acids. Germline CDR1 KGHSH, CDR2 LQKENI. The V gene end was trimmed by 4 bases and the J gene end by 4 bases; junction bases not matched to a gene: 7.

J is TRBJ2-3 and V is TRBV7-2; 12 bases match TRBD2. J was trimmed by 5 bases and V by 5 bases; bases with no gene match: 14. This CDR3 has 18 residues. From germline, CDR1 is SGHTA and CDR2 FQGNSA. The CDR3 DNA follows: TGTGCCAGCAGCACACGAGGTCCTAGCGGGAGGGCCGTAGATACGCAGTATTTT. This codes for CASSTRGPSGRAVDTQYF.

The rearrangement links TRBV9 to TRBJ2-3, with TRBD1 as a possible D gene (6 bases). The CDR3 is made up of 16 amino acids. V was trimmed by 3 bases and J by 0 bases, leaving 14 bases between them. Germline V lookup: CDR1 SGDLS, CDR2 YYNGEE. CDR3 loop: CASSAQRDTSTDTQYF. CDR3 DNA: TGTGCCAGCAGCGCCCAACGGGACACCAGCACAGATACGCAGTATTTT.

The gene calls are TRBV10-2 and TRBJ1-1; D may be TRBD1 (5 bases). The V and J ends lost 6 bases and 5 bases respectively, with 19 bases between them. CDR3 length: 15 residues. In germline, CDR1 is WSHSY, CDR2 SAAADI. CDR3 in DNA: TGCGCCAGCAGGGAACCCAGGGTGGTTGCGACTGAAGCTTTCTTT. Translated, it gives CASREPRVVATEAFF.

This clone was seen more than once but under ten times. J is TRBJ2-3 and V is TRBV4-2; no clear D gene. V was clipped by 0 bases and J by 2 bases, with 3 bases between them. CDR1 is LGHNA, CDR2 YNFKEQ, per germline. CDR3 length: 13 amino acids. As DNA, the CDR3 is TGTGCCAGCAGCCAAGACGTCACAGATACGCAGTATTTT. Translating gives CASSQDVTDTQYF.

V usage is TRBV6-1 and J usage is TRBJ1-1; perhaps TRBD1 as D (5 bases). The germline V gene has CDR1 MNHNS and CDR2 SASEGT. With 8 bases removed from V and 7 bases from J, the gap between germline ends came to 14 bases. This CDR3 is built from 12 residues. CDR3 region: CASGRGRGEAFF. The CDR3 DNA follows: TGTGCCAGCGGGAGGGGCAGAGGTGAAGCTTTCTTT.

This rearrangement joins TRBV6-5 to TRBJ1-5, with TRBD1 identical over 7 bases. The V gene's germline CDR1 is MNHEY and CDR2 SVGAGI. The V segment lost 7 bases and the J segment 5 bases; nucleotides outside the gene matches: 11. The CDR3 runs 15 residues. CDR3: CASTDLRGRYQPQHF. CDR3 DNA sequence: TGTGCCAGCACCGACCTCAGGGGGAGATATCAGCCCCAGCATTTT.

The CDR3 bases are TGCGCCAGCAGTCCCGGGGACACAGATACGCAGTATTTT. Protein product: CASSPGDTDTQYF. The chain carries TRBV10-2 and TRBJ2-3; D is perhaps TRBD2 (5 bases). Between the trimmed V and J ends, which lost 5 bases and 2 bases, there was a span of 8 bases. CDR1 is WSHSY and CDR2 is SAAADI in the germline V gene. The CDR3 contains 13 residues.

CDR3 sequence (DNA): TGTGCCAGCAGCTTAGAAAGTAGAGACACCATATATTTT. Amino acids: CASSLESRDTIYF. The V gene is TRBV7-2, the J gene TRBJ1-3; the D is unclear. The CDR3 has 13 residues. CDR1 is SGHTA, CDR2 FQGNSA, per germline. V dropped 1 base and J dropped 8 bases, with 9 bases sitting between them.

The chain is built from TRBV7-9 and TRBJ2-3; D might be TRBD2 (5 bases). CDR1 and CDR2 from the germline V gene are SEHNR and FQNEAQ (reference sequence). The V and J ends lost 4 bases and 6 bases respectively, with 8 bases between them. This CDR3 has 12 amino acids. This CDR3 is CASSWELDTQYF. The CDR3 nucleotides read TGTGCCAGCAGCTGGGAGCTGGATACGCAGTATTTT.

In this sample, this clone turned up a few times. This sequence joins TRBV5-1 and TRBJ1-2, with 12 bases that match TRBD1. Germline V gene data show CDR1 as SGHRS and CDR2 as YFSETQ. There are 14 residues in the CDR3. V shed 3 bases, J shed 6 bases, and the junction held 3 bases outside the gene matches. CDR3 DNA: TGCGCCAGCAGCTCCGGGACAGGGGGCGATGGCTACACCTTC. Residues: CASSSGTGGDGYTF. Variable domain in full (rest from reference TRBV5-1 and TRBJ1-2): KAGVTQTPRYLIKTRGQQVTLSCSPISGHRSVSWYQQTPGQGLQFLFEYFSETQRNKGNFPGRFSGRQFSNSRSEMNVSTLELGDSALYLCASSSGTGGDGYTFGSGTRLTVV.

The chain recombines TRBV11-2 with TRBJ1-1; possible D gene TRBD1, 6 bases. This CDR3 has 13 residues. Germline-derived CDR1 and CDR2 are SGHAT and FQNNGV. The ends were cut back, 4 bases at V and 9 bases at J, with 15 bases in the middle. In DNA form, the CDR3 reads TGTGCCAGCAGCTCCGAACAGGGTTATAAAGCTTTCTTT. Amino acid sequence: CASSSEQGYKAFF. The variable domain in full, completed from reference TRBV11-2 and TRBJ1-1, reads EAGVAQSPRYKIIEKRQSVAFWCNPISGHATLYWYQQILGQGPKLLIQFQNNGVVDDSQLPKDRFSAERLKGVDSTLKIQPAKLEDSAVYLCASSSEQGYKAFFGQGTRLTVV.

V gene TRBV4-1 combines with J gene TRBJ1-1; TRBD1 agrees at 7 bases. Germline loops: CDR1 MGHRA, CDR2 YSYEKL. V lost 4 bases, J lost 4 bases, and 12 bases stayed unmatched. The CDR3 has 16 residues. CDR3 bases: TGCGCCAGCAGCCCAACATGGGGCAGGGGGACCACTGAAGCTTTCTTT. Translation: CASSPTWGRGTTEAFF.

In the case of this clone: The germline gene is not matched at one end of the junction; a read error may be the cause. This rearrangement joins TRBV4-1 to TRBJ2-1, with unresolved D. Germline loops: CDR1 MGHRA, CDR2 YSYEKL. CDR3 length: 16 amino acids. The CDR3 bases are TGCGCCAGCAGCAAAGAGGTGCTGCGGCCGTACAATGAGCAGTTCTTC. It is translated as CASSKEVLRPYNEQFF.

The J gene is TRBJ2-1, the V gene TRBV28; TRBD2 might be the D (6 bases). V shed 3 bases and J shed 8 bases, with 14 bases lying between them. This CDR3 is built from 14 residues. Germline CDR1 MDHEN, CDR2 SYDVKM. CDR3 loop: CASSFRAGLHEQFF. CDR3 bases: TGTGCCAGCAGTTTTAGGGCGGGATTGCATGAGCAGTTCTTC. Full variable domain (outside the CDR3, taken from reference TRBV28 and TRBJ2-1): DVKVTQSSRYLVKRTGEKVFLECVQDMDHENMFWYRQDPGLGLRLIYFSYDVKMKEKGDIPEGYSVSREKKERFSLILESASTNQTSMYLCASSFRAGLHEQFFGPGTRLTVL.

CDR3 sequence (DNA): TGTGCCAGCAGCCCTGGGGCGGGACAAGAGACCCAGTACTTC. As protein: CASSPGAGQETQYF. The rearrangement uses TRBV5-4 and TRBJ2-5, with TRBD2 as a possible D gene (6 bases). This CDR3 has 14 amino acids. Per the germline V gene, CDR1 is SGHNT and CDR2 is YYREEE (reference sequence). Between the trimmed V and J ends, which lost 4 bases and 2 bases, there was a span of 12 bases.